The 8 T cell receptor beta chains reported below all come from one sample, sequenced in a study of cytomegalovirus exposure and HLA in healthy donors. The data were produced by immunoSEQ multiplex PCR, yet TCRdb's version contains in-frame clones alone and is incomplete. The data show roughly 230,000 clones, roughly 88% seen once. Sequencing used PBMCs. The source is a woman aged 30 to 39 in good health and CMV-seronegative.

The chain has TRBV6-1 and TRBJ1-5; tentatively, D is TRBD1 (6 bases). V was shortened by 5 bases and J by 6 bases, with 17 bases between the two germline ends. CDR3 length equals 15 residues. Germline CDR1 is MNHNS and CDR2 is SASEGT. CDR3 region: CASSLDRSVGQPQHF. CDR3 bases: TGTGCCAGCAGTCTCGACAGGTCGGTCGGTCAGCCCCAGCATTTT.

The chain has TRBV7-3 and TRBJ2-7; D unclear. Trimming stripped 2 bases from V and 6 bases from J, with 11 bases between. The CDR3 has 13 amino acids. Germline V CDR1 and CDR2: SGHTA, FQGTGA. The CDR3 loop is CASSLRERGEQYF. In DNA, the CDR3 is TGTGCCAGCAGCTTACGCGAGCGCGGCGAGCAGTACTTC.

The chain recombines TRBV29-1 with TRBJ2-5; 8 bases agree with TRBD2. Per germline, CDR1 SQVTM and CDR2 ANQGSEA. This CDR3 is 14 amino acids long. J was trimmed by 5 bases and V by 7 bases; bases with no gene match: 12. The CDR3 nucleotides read TGCAGCGCCAACGTCCGAGGACTAGCTGAGACCCAGTACTTC. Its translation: CSANVRGLAETQYF.

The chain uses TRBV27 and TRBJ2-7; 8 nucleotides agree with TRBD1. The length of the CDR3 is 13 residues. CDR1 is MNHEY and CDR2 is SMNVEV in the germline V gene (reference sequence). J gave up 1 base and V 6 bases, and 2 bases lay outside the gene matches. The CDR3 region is CASSRDRSYEQYF. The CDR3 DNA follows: TGTGCCAGCAGCCGGGACAGGTCCTACGAGCAGTACTTC.

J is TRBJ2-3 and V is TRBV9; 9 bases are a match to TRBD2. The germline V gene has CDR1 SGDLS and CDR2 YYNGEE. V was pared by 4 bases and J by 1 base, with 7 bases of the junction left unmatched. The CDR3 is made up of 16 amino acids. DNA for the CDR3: TGTGCCAGCAGCCCGGGACTAGCCCCTGGCACAGATACGCAGTATTTT. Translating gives CASSPGLAPGTDTQYF.

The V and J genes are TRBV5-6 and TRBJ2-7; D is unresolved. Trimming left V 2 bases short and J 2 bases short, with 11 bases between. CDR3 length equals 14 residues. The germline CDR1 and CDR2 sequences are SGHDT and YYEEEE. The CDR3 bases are TGTGCCAGCAGCTTACAAATGGGTCCCTACGAGCAGTACTTC. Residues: CASSLQMGPYEQYF.

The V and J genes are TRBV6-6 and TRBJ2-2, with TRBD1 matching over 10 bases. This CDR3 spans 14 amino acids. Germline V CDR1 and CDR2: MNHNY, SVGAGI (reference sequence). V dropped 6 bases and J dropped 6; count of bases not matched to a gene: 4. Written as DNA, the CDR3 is TGTGCCAGCAGCCTGACAGGGGGCGCCGGGGAGCTGTTTTTT. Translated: CASSLTGGAGELFF.

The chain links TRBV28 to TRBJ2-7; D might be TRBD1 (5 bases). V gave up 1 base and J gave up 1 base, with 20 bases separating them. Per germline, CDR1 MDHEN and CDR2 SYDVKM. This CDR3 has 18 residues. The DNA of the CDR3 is TGTGCCAGCAGTTTATCTCCCTCGGCCAGGGTCCTGTCCTACGAGCAGTACTTC. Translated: CASSLSPSARVLSYEQYF.